Reported below is one T cell receptor (beta chain). Its antigen is unidentified. As defined, naive CD8 cells were CD45RO-negative and positively selected for CCR7, with terminally differentiated effector memory CD45RA+ cells excluded. Each donor was a Caucasian adult residing in Nashville, Tennessee. These data belong to a study of shared clonotypes between healthy human individuals. Broader study findings: Larger estimated richness was generally recorded for naive subsets relative to memory subsets.

The protocol was immunoSEQ multiplex PCR, while the TCRdb copy is restricted to in-frame clones and leaves out a portion. This sample has millions of clones, with more than 85% found just once. Sequenced sample: naive CD8+ T cells from PBMCs. The origin of this receptor is a man aged 18 to 30 in good health. Some clones in this sample may be carry-over from other donors' samples.

DNA of the CDR3: TGTGCCAGCAGCTTTCCAGGGCCTTTAGATACGCAGTATTTT. Its translation: CASSFPGPLDTQYF. The genes are TRBV7-9 and TRBJ2-3; tentatively, D is TRBD1 (5 bases). Germline values: CDR1 SEHNR, CDR2 FQNEAQ (reference sequence). CDR3 size: 14 residues. Trimming shortened V by 3 bases and J by 5 bases, and 12 bases separated the two germline ends.